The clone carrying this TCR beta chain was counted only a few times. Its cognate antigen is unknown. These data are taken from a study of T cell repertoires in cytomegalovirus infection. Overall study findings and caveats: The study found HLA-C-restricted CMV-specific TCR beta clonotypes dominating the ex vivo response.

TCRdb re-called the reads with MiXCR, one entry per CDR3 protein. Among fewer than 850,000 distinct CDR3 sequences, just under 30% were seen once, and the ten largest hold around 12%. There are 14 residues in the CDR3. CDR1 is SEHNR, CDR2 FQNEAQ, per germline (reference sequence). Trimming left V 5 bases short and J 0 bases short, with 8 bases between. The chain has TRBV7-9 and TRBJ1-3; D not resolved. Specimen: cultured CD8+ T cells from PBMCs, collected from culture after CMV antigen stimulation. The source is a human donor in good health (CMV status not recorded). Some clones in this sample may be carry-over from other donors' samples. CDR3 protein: CASSAEVSGNTIYF. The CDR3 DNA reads TGTGCCAGCAGCGCCGAGGTCTCTGGAAACACCATATATTTT.